The source of this T cell receptor (beta chain) is a study of T cell repertoires in cytomegalovirus infection. Concerning this clonotype itself: Antigen specificity is unknown. A much larger clone lies a single base off, so this may be a read error.

TCRdb re-called the reads through MiXCR, storing one row per CDR3 protein. The sample has 110,000 to 150,000 distinct CDR3 sequences, over 30% seen once. This CDR3 region has 15 residues. In germline, CDR1 is SNHLY, CDR2 FYNNEI. Study observations and caveats: CMV-specific TCR beta clonotypes restricted by HLA-C were the ones dominating the ex vivo response.

This receptor was obtained from a human donor in good health (CMV status not recorded). Some clones in this sample may be carry-over from other donors' samples. The input for sequencing was CD8+ T cells from cultured PBMCs, taken from culture after CMV antigen stimulation. The rearrangement uses TRBV2 and TRBJ2-1; 8 nucleotides agree with TRBD1. CDR3 loop: CASSGGQASYNEQLF. The CDR3 region has the DNA TGTGCCAGCAGTGGGGGACAGGCCTCCTACAATGAGCAGCTCTTC.